This T cell receptor beta chain was documented in a study of cytomegalovirus exposure and HLA in healthy donors. The overall study: Out of 170 million or so T cells, an earlier analysis found around 110 million unique TCR beta sequences in total. General study results and limits: A later analysis found common viral pathogens apparently linked to several of the most significant clusters. Reportedly, diagnosis of cytomegalovirus status by the classifier showed high specificity and sensitivity. One later analysis reportedly identified an Asian-associated ancestry cluster that showed fewer N-insertions than the roughly 620-donor mean.

The PCR made use of 60 Vbeta and 13 Jbeta primers. Profiling relied on immunoSEQ multiplex PCR, and the TCRdb table lists in-frame clones only, not all of them. The sample holds some 150,000 clones; 77% are singletons and the top ten take approximately 3.8%. The CDR3 runs to 18 residues. After removal of 6 bases from V and 0 bases from J, the junction contained 15 bases not matched to a gene. Germline loops: CDR1 SGHRS, CDR2 YFSETQ. On this clone: What it recognizes is unknown.

This receptor was obtained from a male donor in good health and CMV-seronegative. The V gene is TRBV5-1, the J gene TRBJ2-1; TRBD2 aligns across 7 bases. Input material: PBMCs. CDR3 residues: CASNLGLKGKLSYNEQFF. The CDR3 coding sequence is TGCGCCAGCAATCTGGGACTAAAGGGAAAACTCTCCTACAATGAGCAGTTCTTC.